These 31 T cell receptor beta chains were sequenced from one sample in a study of B cell selection in AIRE deficiency. The protocol was immunoSEQ multiplex PCR, while the TCRdb copy is restricted to in-frame clones and leaves out a portion. Of more than 25,000 clones listed, roughly 95% are singletons. Sorting defined conventional CD4 T cells as CD4+CD127+. Sequencing was done on a sample of CD4+CD127+ conventional T cells sorted from PBMCs. Source of these receptors: a human donor in good health.

The chain employs TRBV5-5 and TRBJ2-1; no reliable D call. Trimming took off 0 bases at V and 7 bases at J, with 11 bases between the two ends. Germline V gene lookup returns CDR1 SGHKS and CDR2 YYEKEE (reference sequence). This CDR3 contains 14 residues. CDR3 protein: CASSLGLLFNEQFF. CDR3 nucleotide sequence: TGTGCCAGCAGCTTGGGGCTACTCTTTAATGAGCAGTTCTTC. Looking up the rest from reference TRBV5-5 and TRBJ2-1 gives the full variable domain: DAGVTQSPTHLIKTRGQQVTLRCSPISGHKSVSWYQQVLGQGPQFIFQYYEKEERGRGNFPDRFSARQFPNYSSELNVNALLLGDSALYLCASSLGLLFNEQFFGPGTRLTVL.

This chain links TRBV19 with TRBJ1-5; TRBD1 is a possible D gene (6 bases). The germline V gene encodes CDR1 LNHDA and CDR2 SQIVND (reference sequence). Between the trimmed V and J ends, which lost 6 bases and 6 bases, there was a span of 12 bases. CDR3 length equals 13 residues. For the CDR3, the DNA is TGTGCCAGTAGGGTGGGGGGCGCTCAGCCCCAGCATTTT. Amino acid sequence: CASRVGGAQPQHF.

The count of this clone is one. This rearrangement joins TRBV7-9 to TRBJ1-5; unclear D gene. The CDR3 sequence is 14 residues long. Germline V gene data show CDR1 as SEHNR and CDR2 as FQNEAQ (reference sequence). V lost 4 bases to trimming and J lost 0 bases, with 7 bases between them. The CDR3 spells CASSSQNSNQPQHF. The CDR3 DNA reads as TGTGCCAGCAGCTCACAGAATAGCAATCAGCCCCAGCATTTT.

The genes are TRBV4-3 and TRBJ1-2; weak D call: TRBD1 (6 bases). V lost 3 bases, J lost 2 bases, and 13 bases lay in between. The CDR3 is 15 residues long. Germline V gives CDR1 LGHNA, CDR2 YSLEER. CDR3 region: CASSQTGHGNYGYTF. For the CDR3, the DNA is TGCGCCAGCAGCCAGACGGGACACGGAAACTATGGCTACACCTTC.

This chain uses TRBV5-1 with TRBJ2-3, with D perhaps matching TRBD2 (6 bases). Germline CDR1 reads SGHRS; CDR2 reads YFSETQ. Trimming took 3 bases from V and 4 from J, leaving 12 bases between them. The CDR3 has 14 amino acids. DNA for the CDR3: TGCGCCAGCAGCTCCCAGGGAGGATCAGATACGCAGTATTTT. Protein sequence: CASSSQGGSDTQYF.

The chain combines TRBV6-6 with TRBJ1-1; D might be TRBD1 (6 bases). Germline V gene lookup returns CDR1 MNHNY and CDR2 SVGAGI (reference sequence). This CDR3 contains 13 residues. Trimming stripped 8 bases from V and 1 base from J, with 11 bases between. The CDR3 DNA is TGTGCCAGCGTGAGGGGACAGAACACTGAAGCTTTCTTT. Translated, it gives CASVRGQNTEAFF.

This rearrangement joins TRBV4-1 to TRBJ2-3, with D perhaps TRBD2 (6 bases). Trimming left V 1 base short and J 3 bases short, with 11 bases between. The V gene's germline CDR1 is MGHRA and CDR2 YSYEKL. There are 15 residues in the CDR3. Here the CDR3 DNA reads TGCGCCAGCAGCCAAGTTTGGGGGGAAACAGATACGCAGTATTTT. This encodes CASSQVWGETDTQYF.

V gene TRBV19 combines with J gene TRBJ1-6, with D possibly being TRBD1 (5 bases). The V end was cut by 6 bases, the J end by 10 bases, with 16 bases between. Germline CDR1 and CDR2: LNHDA and SQIVND (reference sequence). The CDR3 extends over 14 amino acids. The CDR3 protein is CASRIRVGGSPLHF. The CDR3 DNA reads as TGTGCCAGTAGGATACGGGTCGGGGGGTCACCCCTCCACTTT.

The CDR3 region has the DNA TGTGCCACCAGACAGGAGAACACTGAAGCTTTCTTT. Protein sequence: CATRQENTEAFF. The chain combines TRBV2 with TRBJ1-1; maybe TRBD1 (6 bases). The CDR3 is made up of 12 amino acids. Trimming took 10 bases from V and 1 from J, leaving 10 bases between them. Germline-derived CDR1 and CDR2 are SNHLY and FYNNEI.

There are a few counts of this clone. The chain recombines TRBV18 with TRBJ2-3; 9 nucleotides align to TRBD2. The J segment lost 2 bases and the V segment lost 3 bases, leaving 3 bases of the junction unmatched. Looked up from germline, CDR1 is KGHSH and CDR2 is LQKENI. The CDR3 contains 15 residues. CDR3 region: CASSPSSGNTDTQYF. The CDR3 nucleotides are TGTGCCAGCTCACCTTCTAGCGGGAACACAGATACGCAGTATTTT.

This chain uses TRBV9 with TRBJ2-7; the D is unclear. The CDR3 consists of 14 residues. V dropped 2 bases and J dropped 2 bases, with 11 bases sitting between them. Germline V gene sequence: CDR1 SGDLS, CDR2 YYNGEE. CDR3 nucleotides: TGTGCCAGCAGCGTCGGGCCTCAGACCTACGAGCAGTACTTC. Its protein is CASSVGPQTYEQYF.

The chain carries TRBV5-1 and TRBJ1-1; D ambiguous. Germline CDR1 SGHRS, CDR2 YFSETQ. Trimming pared 1 base from V and 3 bases from J, leaving 13 bases between. This CDR3 has 15 residues. CDR3 sequence reads: CASSLSAGLDTEAFF. DNA of the CDR3: TGCGCCAGCAGCTTGTCGGCGGGGTTGGACACTGAAGCTTTCTTT.

This sequence joins TRBV6-1 and TRBJ1-5; maybe TRBD1 (5 bases). The germline V gene has CDR1 MNHNS and CDR2 SASEGT. The CDR3 runs to 15 residues. Trimming took off 0 bases at V and 7 bases at J, with 13 bases between the two ends. The CDR3 nucleotides read TGTGCCAGCAGTGAAGCAGGGCCAGGGCGACAGCCCCAGCATTTT. Encoded protein: CASSEAGPGRQPQHF.

The rearrangement links TRBV11-3 to TRBJ2-5; 10 bases align to TRBD2. Germline trimming cut 4 bases from V and 5 bases from J; bases unmatched to any gene: 7. The germline V gene has CDR1 SGHNT and CDR2 YENEEA. The CDR3 has 15 residues. CDR3 in amino acids: CASSSGAGGPETQYF. CDR3 DNA sequence: TGTGCCAGCAGCTCAGGAGCGGGAGGGCCGGAGACCCAGTACTTC.

This chain links TRBV6-5 with TRBJ2-5; 9 nucleotides agree with TRBD1. Trimming removed 6 bases from V and 7 bases from J; junction bases left unmatched: 9. Germline V gene sequence: CDR1 MNHEY, CDR2 SVGAGI. The CDR3 totals 14 residues. The CDR3 DNA sequence: TGTGCCAGCAGCCCCGGGACAGGGTCTGTGACCCAGTACTTC. Translated: CASSPGTGSVTQYF.

The chain is built from TRBV9 and TRBJ2-5; 16 nucleotides align to TRBD2. The length of the CDR3 is 19 residues. V lost 3 bases and J lost 4; bases outside the gene matches: 12. Germline V gene lookup returns CDR1 SGDLS and CDR2 YYNGEE. In nucleotides, the CDR3 is TGTGCCAGCAGCGCCGAGGGACTAGCGGGGGGGCCCCCTGGAGAGACCCAGTACTTC. This encodes CASSAEGLAGGPPGETQYF.

The chain links TRBV5-1 to TRBJ2-7; a weak D match, TRBD2 (6 bases). The CDR3 covers 17 residues. Between the trimmed V and J ends, which lost 1 base and 1 base, there was a span of 18 bases. Germline values: CDR1 SGHRS, CDR2 YFSETQ. The CDR3 is CASSLMGPGGGSYEQYF. The CDR3 region has the DNA TGCGCCAGCAGCTTGATGGGGCCCGGGGGTGGTTCCTACGAGCAGTACTTC.

The J gene is TRBJ2-3, the V gene TRBV6-1, with D perhaps matching TRBD1 or TRBD2 (5 bases each). Trimming pared 7 bases from V and 2 bases from J, leaving 13 bases between. CDR1 is MNHNS and CDR2 is SASEGT in the germline V gene. This CDR3 is built from 14 residues. CDR3 loop: CASKNKGTTDTQYF. Written as DNA, the CDR3 is TGTGCCAGCAAAAACAAAGGGACCACAGATACGCAGTATTTT.

The table lists this clone with a count of one. The CDR3 is CASSSGTHMNTEAFF. The CDR3 coding sequence is TGTGCCAGCAGTTCCGGGACACATATGAACACTGAAGCTTTCTTT. The chain is built from TRBV7-9 and TRBJ1-1, with a tentative D call TRBD1 (6 bases). The length of the CDR3 is 15 residues. V lost 6 bases and J 0 bases, leaving 14 bases between the germline ends. CDR1 is SEHNR and CDR2 is FQNEAQ in the germline V gene (reference sequence).

The CDR3 sequence is CASSDPDRPGEQYF. CDR3 DNA sequence: TGCGCCAGCAGTGATCCAGACAGGCCGGGGGAGCAGTACTTC. The J gene is TRBJ2-7, the V gene TRBV10-2; a possible D gene is TRBD1 (6 bases). Per the germline V gene, CDR1 is WSHSY and CDR2 is SAAADI. The CDR3 consists of 14 residues. The germline V and J ends were trimmed by 3 bases and 7 bases, with 16 bases remaining between them.

This sequence joins TRBV6-1 and TRBJ1-5, with D uncertain. The V end was cut by 8 bases, the J end by 10 bases, with 12 bases between. This CDR3 region has 11 residues. The germline V gene encodes CDR1 MNHNS and CDR2 SASEGT. CDR3 coding DNA: TGTGCCAGCGGTCAAAAGGGCCCCCAGCATTTT. This sequence encodes CASGQKGPQHF.

This chain joins TRBV5-1 and TRBJ1-6, with unresolved D. Germline CDR1 and CDR2: SGHRS and YFSETQ. The CDR3 runs 14 residues. V was shortened by 7 bases and J by 4 bases, with 12 bases between the two germline ends. CDR3 loop: CASSRAVYNSPLHF. DNA of the CDR3: TGCGCCAGCTCCCGGGCCGTATATAATTCACCCCTCCACTTT.

A remark on this clone: A junction boundary mismatches the germline segment, possibly from a read error. The CDR3 region is CASSSRLAGSSSEQYF. CDR3 nucleotides: TGTGCCAGCAGCTCCAGACTAGCGGGGTCTTCCTCCGAGCAGTACTTC. The chain is built from TRBV7-2 and TRBJ2-7; 11 positions match TRBD2. Per germline, CDR1 SGHTA and CDR2 FQGNSA. CDR3 length: 16 amino acids.

The CDR3 reads CASGLGTDSYEQYF. The CDR3 DNA reads TGTGCCAGCGGTCTTGGGACTGACTCCTACGAGCAGTACTTC. The chain combines TRBV27 with TRBJ2-5, with D possibly TRBD2 on 6 matching bases. TRBJ2-7 explains the end of the DNA better; the J call may be wrong. The CDR3 contains 14 residues. CDR1 is MNHEY and CDR2 is SMNVEV in the germline V gene (reference sequence).

The gene calls are TRBV18 and TRBJ2-7, with 10 bases fitting TRBD1. V trimming: 5 bases; J trimming: 4 bases; junction bases outside the gene matches: 14. Germline loops: CDR1 KGHSH, CDR2 LQKENI. The CDR3 runs to 17 residues. The CDR3 DNA reads as TGTGCCAGCTCATCCTCAAACCGGGACAGGGGCCCTTACGAGCAGTACTTC. Translation gives CASSSSNRDRGPYEQYF.

This rearrangement joins TRBV29-1 to TRBJ1-2, with 10 bases aligning to TRBD1. CDR1 is SQVTM and CDR2 is ANQGSEA in the germline V gene. Unmatched junction bases numbered 6, after V lost 7 bases and J lost 4 bases. The CDR3 runs to 13 residues. CDR3 loop: CSANRDRGYGYTF. In DNA, the CDR3 is TGCAGCGCGAACCGGGACAGGGGCTATGGCTACACCTTC.

The chain has TRBV18 and TRBJ1-1; TRBD1 is a possible D gene (5 bases). The V end lost 4 bases, the J end lost 11 bases, and 17 bases lay between the germline ends. This CDR3 is 13 amino acids long. Germline CDR1 and CDR2: KGHSH and LQKENI. CDR3 sequence (DNA): TGTGCCAGCTCACAAGGGGAGGCACAGATGGCTTTCTTT. It translates to CASSQGEAQMAFF. The variable domain in full, completed from reference TRBV18 and TRBJ1-1, reads NAGVMQNPRHLVRRRGQEARLRCSPMKGHSHVYWYRQLPEEGLKFMVYLQKENIIDESGMPKERFSAEFPKEGPSILRIQQVVRGDSAAYFCASSQGEAQMAFFGQGTRLTVV.

The chain employs TRBV13 and TRBJ1-1; 7 bases match TRBD1. The V gene end was trimmed by 4 bases and the J gene end by 4 bases; junction bases not matched to a gene: 3. The germline gives CDR1 PRHDT, CDR2 FYEKMQ (reference sequence). The length of the CDR3 is 13 residues. For the CDR3, the DNA is TGTGCCAGCAGCTCTACAGGGGCCACTGAAGCTTTCTTT. Protein: CASSSTGATEAFF.

The CDR3 region is CASSRWGQARGYTF. CDR3 in DNA: TGTGCCAGCAGCCGCTGGGGACAGGCCCGTGGCTACACCTTC. The gene calls are TRBV5-4 and TRBJ1-2, with TRBD1 identical over 8 bases. CDR1 is SGHNT, CDR2 YYREEE, per germline (reference sequence). The ends lost 4 bases at V and 7 bases at J; junction bases unmatched: 9. CDR3 length: 14 amino acids. The full variable domain, in which reference TRBV5-4 and TRBJ1-2 provide the parts outside the CDR3, is ETGVTQSPTHLIKTRGQQVTLRCSSQSGHNTVSWYQQALGQGPQFIFQYYREEENGRGNFPPRFSGLQFPNYSSELNVNALELDDSALYLCASSRWGQARGYTFGSGTRLTVV.

V gene TRBV25-1 combines with J gene TRBJ2-5; 10 nucleotides match TRBD2. The trim removed 2 bases at V and 4 bases at J, leaving 4 bases unmatched. This CDR3 is built from 15 residues. CDR1 and CDR2 (germline): MGHDK, SYGVNS. CDR3 in amino acids: CASSEGVAGGETQYF. As DNA, the CDR3 is TGTGCCAGCAGTGAAGGGGTAGCGGGAGGAGAGACCCAGTACTTC.

Only a few counts were recorded for this clone. The gene calls are TRBV6-5 and TRBJ1-1, with a possible D match to TRBD1 (6 bases). The germline CDR1 and CDR2 sequences are MNHEY and SVGAGI. CDR3 length equals 15 residues. Trimming pared 2 bases from V and 3 bases from J, leaving 13 bases between. The CDR3 DNA follows: TGTGCCAGCAGTTACAGTGGGGGCGCGGACACTGAAGCTTTCTTT. As protein: CASSYSGGADTEAFF.